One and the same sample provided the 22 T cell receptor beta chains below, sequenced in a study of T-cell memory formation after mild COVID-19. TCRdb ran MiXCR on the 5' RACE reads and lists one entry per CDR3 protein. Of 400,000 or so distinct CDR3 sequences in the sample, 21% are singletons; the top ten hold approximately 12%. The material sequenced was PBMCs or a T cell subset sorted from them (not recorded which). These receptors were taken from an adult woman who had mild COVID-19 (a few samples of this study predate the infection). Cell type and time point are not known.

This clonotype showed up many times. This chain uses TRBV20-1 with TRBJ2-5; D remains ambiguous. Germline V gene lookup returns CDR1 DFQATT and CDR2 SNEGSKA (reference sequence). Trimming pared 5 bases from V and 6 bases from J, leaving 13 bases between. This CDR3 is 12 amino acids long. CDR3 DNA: TGCAGTGCTCGAGCTGGACCCCAGACCCAGTACTTC. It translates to CSARAGPQTQYF.

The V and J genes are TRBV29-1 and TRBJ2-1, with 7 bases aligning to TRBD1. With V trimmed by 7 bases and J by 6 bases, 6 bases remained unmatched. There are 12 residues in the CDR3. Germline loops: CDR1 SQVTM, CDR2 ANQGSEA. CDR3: CSEGDSSNEQFF. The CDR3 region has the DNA TGCAGCGAGGGGGACAGCTCCAATGAGCAGTTCTTC.

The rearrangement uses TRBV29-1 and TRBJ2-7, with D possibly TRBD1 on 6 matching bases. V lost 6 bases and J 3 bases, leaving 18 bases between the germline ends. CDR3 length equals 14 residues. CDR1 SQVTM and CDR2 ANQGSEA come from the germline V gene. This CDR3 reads CSVQDRSGLYEQYF. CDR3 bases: TGCAGCGTGCAGGACAGATCGGGGCTCTACGAGCAGTACTTC.

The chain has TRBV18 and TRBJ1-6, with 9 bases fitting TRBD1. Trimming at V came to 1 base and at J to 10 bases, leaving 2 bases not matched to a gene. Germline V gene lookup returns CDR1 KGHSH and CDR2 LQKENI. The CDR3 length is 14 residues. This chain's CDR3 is CASSPRDRASPLHF. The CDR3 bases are TGTGCCAGCTCACCACGGGACAGGGCGTCACCCCTCCACTTT.

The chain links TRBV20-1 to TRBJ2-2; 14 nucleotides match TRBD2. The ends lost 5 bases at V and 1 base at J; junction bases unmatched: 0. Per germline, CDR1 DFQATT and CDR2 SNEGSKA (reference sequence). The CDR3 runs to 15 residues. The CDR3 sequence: CSAGLAGGNTGELFF. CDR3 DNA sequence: TGCAGTGCTGGACTAGCGGGAGGGAACACCGGGGAGCTGTTTTTT.

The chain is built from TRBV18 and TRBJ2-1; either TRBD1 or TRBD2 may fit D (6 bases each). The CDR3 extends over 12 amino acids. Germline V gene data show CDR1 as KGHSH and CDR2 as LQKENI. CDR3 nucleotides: TGTGCAGGAGGGGGGTCCTACAATGAGCAGTTCTTC. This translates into CAGGGSYNEQFF.

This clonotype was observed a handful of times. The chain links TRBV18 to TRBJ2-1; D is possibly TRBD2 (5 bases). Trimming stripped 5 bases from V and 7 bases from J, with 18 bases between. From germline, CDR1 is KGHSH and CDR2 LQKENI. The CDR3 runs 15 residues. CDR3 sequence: CASSAQPSTGNEQFF. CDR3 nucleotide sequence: TGTGCCAGCTCAGCACAGCCTAGCACCGGGAATGAGCAGTTCTTC.

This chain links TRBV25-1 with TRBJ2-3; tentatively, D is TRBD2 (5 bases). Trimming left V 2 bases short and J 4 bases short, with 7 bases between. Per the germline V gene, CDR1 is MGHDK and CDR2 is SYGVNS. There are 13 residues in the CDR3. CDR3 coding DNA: TGTGCCAGCAGTGAAGGGGAGTCAGATACGCAGTATTTT. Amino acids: CASSEGESDTQYF.

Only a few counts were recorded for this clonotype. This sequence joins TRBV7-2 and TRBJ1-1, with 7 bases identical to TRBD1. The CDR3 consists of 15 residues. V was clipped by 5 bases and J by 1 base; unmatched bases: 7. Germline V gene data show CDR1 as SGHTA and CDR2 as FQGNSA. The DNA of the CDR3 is TGTGCCAGCAGCCCATGGACAGGATGGAACACTGAAGCTTTCTTT. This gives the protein CASSPWTGWNTEAFF.

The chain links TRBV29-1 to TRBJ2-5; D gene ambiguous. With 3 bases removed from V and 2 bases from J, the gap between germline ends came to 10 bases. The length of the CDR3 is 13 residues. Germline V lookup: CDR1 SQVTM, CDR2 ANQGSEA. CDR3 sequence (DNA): TGCAGCGTTGATTTGGGTCTTCAAGAGACCCAGTACTTC. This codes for CSVDLGLQETQYF.

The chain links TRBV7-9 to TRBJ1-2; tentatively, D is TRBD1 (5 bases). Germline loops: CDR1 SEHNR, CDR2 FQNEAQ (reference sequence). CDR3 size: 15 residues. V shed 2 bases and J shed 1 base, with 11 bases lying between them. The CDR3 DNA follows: TGTGCCAGCAGCTTACTCACAGGAGTTAACTATGGCTACACCTTC. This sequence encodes CASSLLTGVNYGYTF.

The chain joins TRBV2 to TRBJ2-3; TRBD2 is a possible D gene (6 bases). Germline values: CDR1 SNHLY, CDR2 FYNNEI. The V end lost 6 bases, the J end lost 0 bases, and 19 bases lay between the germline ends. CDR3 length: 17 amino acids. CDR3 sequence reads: CASSSTLGLRSTDTQYF. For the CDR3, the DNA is TGTGCCAGCAGCTCCACCCTGGGACTTCGGAGCACAGATACGCAGTATTTT.

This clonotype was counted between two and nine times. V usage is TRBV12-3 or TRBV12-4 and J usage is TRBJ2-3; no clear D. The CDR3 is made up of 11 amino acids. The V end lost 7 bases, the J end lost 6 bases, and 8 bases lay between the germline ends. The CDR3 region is CASTMGDTQYF. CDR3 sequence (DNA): TGTGCCAGCACCATGGGGGATACGCAGTATTTT.

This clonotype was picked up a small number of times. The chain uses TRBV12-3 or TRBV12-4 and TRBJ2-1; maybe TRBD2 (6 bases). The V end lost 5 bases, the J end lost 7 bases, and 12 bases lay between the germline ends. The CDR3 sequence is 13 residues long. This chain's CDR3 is CASSRDFGNEQFF. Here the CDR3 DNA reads TGTGCCAGCAGTCGGGACTTCGGAAATGAGCAGTTCTTC.

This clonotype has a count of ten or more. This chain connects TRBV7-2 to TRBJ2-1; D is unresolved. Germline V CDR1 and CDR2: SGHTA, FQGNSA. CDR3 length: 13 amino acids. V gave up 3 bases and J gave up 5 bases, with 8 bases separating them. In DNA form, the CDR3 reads TGTGCCAGCAGCTTTAAGGACCACAATGAGCAGTTCTTC. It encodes CASSFKDHNEQFF.

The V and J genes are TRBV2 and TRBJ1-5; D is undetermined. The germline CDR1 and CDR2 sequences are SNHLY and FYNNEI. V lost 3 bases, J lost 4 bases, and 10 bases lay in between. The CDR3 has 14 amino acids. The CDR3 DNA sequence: TGTGCCAGCAGTGACCGTTCTTTGAATCAGCCCCAGCATTTT. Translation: CASSDRSLNQPQHF.

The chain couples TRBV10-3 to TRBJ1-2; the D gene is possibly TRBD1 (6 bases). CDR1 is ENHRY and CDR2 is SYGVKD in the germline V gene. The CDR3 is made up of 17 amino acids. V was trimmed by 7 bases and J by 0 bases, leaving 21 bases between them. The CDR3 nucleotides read TGTGCCATCACCCAATCTCCAGGGGCCCCCGCTAACTATGGCTACACCTTC. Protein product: CAITQSPGAPANYGYTF.

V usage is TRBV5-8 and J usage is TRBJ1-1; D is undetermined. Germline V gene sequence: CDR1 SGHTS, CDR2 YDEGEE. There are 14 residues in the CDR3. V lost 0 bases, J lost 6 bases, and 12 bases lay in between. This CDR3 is CASSLDRAPPEAFF. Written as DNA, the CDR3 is TGTGCCAGCAGCTTGGACCGAGCCCCCCCTGAAGCTTTCTTT.

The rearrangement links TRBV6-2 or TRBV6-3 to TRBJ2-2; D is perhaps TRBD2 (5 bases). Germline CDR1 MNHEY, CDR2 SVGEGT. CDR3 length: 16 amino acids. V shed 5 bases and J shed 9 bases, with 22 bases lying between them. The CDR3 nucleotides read TGTGCCAGCAGTGCTGGCGTAAGCGGAAGACGTCGGGAGCTGTTTTTT. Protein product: CASSAGVSGRRRELFF.

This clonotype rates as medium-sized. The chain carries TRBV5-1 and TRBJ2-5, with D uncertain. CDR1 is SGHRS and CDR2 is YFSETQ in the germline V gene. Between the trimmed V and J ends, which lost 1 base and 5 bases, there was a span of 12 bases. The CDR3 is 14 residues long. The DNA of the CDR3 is TGCGCCAGCAGCTTGTTCATCTACGAGGAGACCCAGTACTTC. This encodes CASSLFIYEETQYF.

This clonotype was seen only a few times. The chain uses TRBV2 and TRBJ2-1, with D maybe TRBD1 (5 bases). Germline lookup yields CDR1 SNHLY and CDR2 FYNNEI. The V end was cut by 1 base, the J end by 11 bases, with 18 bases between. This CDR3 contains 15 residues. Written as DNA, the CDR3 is TGTGCCAGCAGTGAAGGTGCCGGCACAGGAATCAAGCAGTTCTTC. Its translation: CASSEGAGTGIKQFF.

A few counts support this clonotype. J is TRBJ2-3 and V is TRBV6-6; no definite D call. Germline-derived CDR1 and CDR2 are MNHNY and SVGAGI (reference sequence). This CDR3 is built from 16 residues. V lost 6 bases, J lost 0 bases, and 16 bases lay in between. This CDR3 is CASSERVGLSTDTQYF. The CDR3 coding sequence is TGTGCCAGCAGCGAACGAGTCGGGTTGAGCACAGATACGCAGTATTTT.